This T cell receptor (beta chain) originates from a study of blood T cell repertoires in COVID-19. Produced via immunoSEQ multiplex PCR; TCRdb's table is partial and in-frame only. This table holds around 200,000 clones, roughly 84% found once. The CDR3 spans 13 residues. The germline CDR1 and CDR2 sequences are SGHRS and YFSETQ. V lost 5 bases and J 1 base, leaving 9 bases between the germline ends. The clonotype originates from a woman between 40 and 50 years old with COVID-19, enrolled during active disease. The material sequenced was peripheral blood. The chain uses TRBV5-1 and TRBJ1-1; D gene unclear. DNA of the CDR3: TGCGCCAGCAGGCGCCGGGAGAACACTGAAGCTTTCTTT. Protein: CASRRRENTEAFF.